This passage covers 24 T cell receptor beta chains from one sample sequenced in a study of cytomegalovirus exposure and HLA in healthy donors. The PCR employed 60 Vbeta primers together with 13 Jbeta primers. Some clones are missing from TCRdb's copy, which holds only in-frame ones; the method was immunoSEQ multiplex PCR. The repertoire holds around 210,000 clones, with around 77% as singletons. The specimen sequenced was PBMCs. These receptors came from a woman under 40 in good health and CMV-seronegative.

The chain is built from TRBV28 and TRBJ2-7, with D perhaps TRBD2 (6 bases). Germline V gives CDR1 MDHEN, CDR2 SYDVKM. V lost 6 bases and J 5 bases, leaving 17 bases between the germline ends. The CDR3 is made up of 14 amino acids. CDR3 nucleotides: TGTGCCAGCAGGACCGGGACTCTTACCCACGAGCAGTACTTC. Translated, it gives CASRTGTLTHEQYF.

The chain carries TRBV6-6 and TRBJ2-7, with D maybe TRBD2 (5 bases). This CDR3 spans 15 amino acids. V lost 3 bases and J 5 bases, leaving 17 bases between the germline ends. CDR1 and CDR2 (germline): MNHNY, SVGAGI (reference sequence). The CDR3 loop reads CASSYSRTEANEQYF. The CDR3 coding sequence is TGTGCCAGCAGTTATTCCCGGACTGAAGCTAACGAGCAGTACTTC.

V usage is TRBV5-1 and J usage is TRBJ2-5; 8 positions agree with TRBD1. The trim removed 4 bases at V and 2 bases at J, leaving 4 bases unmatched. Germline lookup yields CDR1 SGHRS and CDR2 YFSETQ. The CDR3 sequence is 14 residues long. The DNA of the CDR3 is TGCGCCAGCAGCCTGACAGGGGCGCAAGAGACCCAGTACTTC. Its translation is CASSLTGAQETQYF. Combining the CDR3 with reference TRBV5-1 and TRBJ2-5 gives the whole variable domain KAGVTQTPRYLIKTRGQQVTLSCSPISGHRSVSWYQQTPGQGLQFLFEYFSETQRNKGNFPGRFSGRQFSNSRSEMNVSTLELGDSALYLCASSLTGAQETQYFGPGTRLLVL.

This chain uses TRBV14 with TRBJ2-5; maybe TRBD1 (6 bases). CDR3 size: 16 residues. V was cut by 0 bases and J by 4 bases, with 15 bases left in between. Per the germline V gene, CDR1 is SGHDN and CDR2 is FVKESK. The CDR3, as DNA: TGTGCCAGCAGCCAAGAGGGTACGACAGGTATAGAGACCCAGTACTTC. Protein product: CASSQEGTTGIETQYF. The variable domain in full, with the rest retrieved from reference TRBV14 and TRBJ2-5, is EAGVTQFPSHSVIEKGQTVTLRCDPISGHDNLYWYRRVMGKEIKFLLHFVKESKQDESGMPNNRFLAERTGGTYSTLKVQPAELEDSGVYFCASSQEGTTGIETQYFGPGTRLLVL.

As DNA, the CDR3 is TGTGCCAGCAGCTTGGGCATGTACAGGGGTACTAATGAAAAACTGTTTTTT. This encodes CASSLGMYRGTNEKLFF. V is TRBV5-6 and J is TRBJ1-4; 7 nucleotides agree with TRBD1. Germline V gene sequence: CDR1 SGHDT, CDR2 YYEEEE. V trimming: 0 bases; J trimming: 2 bases; junction bases outside the gene matches: 7. The CDR3 is 17 amino acids.

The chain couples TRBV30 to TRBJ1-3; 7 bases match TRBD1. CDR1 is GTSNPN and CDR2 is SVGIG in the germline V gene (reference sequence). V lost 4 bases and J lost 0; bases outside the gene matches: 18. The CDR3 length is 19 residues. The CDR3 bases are TGTGCCTGGACCAAAACCAAGAGACAGGGTAGGAGCTCTGGAAACACCATATATTTT. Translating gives CAWTKTKRQGRSSGNTIYF. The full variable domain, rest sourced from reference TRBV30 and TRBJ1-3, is SQTIHQWPATLVQPVGSPLSLECTVEGTSNPNLYWYRQAAGRGLQLLFYSVGIGQISSEVPQNLSASRPQDRQFILSSKKLLLSDSGFYLCAWTKTKRQGRSSGNTIYFGEGSWLTVV.

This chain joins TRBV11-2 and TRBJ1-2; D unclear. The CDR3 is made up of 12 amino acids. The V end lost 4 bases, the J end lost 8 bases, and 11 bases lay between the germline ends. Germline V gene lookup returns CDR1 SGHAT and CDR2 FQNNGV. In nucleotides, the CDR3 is TGTGCCAGCAGCTCCCGACACGAGGGCTACACCTTC. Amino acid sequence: CASSSRHEGYTF.

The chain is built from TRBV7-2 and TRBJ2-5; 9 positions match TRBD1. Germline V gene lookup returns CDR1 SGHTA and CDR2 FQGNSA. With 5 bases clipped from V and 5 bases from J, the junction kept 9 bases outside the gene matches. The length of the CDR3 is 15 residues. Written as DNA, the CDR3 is TGTGCCAGCAGCCCTAGCTCGACAGGGGGGGAGACCCAGTACTTC. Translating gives CASSPSSTGGETQYF.

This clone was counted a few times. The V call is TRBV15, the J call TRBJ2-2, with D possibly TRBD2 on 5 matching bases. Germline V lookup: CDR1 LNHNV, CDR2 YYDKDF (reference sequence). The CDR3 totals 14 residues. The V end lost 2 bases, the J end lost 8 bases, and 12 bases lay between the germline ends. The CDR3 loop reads CATSRPLSGGELFF. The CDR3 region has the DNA TGTGCCACCAGCAGACCCCTCAGCGGTGGGGAGCTGTTTTTT.

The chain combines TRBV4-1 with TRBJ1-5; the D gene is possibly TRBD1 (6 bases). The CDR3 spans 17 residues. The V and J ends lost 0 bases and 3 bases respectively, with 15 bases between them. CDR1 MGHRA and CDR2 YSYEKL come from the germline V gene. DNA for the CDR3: TGCGCCAGCAGCCAAGATAGGGACACCTATGCCAATCAGCCCCAGCATTTT. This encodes CASSQDRDTYANQPQHF.

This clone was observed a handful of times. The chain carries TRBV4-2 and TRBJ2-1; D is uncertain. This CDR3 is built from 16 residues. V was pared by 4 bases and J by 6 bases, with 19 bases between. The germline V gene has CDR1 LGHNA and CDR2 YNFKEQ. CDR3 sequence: CASSRGPDSIGNEQFF. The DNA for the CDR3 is TGTGCCAGCAGCCGAGGTCCGGATTCGATTGGCAATGAGCAGTTCTTC.

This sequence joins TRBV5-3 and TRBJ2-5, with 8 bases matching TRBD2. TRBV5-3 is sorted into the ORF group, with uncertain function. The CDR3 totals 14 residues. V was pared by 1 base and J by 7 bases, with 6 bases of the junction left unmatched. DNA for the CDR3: TGTGCCAGAAGCTTGTTTGTCGGGAGGGGGACCCAGTACTTC. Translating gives CARSLFVGRGTQYF.

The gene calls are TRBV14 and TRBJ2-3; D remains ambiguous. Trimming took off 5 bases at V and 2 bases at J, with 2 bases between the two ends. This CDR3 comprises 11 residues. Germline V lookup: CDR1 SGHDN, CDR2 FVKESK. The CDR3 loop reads CASSYTDTQYF. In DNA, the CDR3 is TGTGCCAGCAGCTACACAGATACGCAGTATTTT.

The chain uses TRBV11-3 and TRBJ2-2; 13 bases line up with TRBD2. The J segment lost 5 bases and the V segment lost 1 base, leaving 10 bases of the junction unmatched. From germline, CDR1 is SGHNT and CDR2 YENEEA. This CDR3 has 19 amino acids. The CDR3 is CASSLARTSGSERTGELFF. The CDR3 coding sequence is TGTGCCAGCAGCTTAGCCCGGACTAGCGGGAGCGAAAGGACCGGGGAGCTGTTTTTT. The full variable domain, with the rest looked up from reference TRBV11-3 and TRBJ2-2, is EAGVVQSPRYKIIEKKQPVAFWCNPISGHNTLYWYLQNLGQGPELLIRYENEEAVDDSQLPKDRFSAERLKGVDSTLKIQPAELGDSAVYLCASSLARTSGSERTGELFFGEGSRLTVL.

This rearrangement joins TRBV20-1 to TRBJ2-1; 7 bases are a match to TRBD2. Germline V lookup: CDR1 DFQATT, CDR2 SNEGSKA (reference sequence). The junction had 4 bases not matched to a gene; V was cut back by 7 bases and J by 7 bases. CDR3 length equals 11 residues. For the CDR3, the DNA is TGCAGTGGGTCGGGAGGAAATGAGCAGTTCTTC. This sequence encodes CSGSGGNEQFF.

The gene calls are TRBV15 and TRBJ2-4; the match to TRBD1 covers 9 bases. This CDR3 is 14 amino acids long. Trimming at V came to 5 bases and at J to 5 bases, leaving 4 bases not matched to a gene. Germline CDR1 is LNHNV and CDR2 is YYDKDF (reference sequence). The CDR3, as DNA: TGTGCCACCAGCGGGAGGACAGGGGAAAACATTCAGTACTTC. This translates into CATSGRTGENIQYF.

Written as DNA, the CDR3 is TGCAGCGTTGAGGGAGAAGAGACCCAGTACTTC. This translates into CSVEGEETQYF. The chain couples TRBV29-1 to TRBJ2-5; TRBD2 might be the D (5 bases). CDR1 is SQVTM and CDR2 is ANQGSEA in the germline V gene. CDR3 size: 11 residues. V lost 3 bases, J lost 3 bases, and 5 bases lay in between.

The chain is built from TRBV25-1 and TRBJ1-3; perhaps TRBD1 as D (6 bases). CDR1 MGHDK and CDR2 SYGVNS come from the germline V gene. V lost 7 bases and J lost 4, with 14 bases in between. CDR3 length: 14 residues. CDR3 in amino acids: CASKGVGGGNTIYF. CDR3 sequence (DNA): TGTGCCAGCAAGGGGGTAGGAGGAGGAAACACCATATATTTT.

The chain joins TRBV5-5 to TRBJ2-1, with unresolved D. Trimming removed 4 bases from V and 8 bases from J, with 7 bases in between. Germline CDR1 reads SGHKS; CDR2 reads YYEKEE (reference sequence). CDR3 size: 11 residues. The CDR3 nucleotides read TGTGCCAGCAGCCGAGTCGATGAGCAGTTCTTC. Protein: CASSRVDEQFF.

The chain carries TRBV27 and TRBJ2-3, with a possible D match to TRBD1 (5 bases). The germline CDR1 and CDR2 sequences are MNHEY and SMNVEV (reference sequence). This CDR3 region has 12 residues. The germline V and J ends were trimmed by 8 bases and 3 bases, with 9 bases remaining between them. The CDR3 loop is CASSRATDTQYF. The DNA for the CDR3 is TGTGCCAGCTCCAGGGCAACAGATACGCAGTATTTT.

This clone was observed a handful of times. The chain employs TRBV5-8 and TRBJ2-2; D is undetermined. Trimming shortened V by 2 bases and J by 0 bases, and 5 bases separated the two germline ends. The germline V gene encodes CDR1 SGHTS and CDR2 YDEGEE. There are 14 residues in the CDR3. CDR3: CASSFRTNTGELFF. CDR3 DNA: TGTGCCAGCAGCTTCAGGACGAACACCGGGGAGCTGTTTTTT.

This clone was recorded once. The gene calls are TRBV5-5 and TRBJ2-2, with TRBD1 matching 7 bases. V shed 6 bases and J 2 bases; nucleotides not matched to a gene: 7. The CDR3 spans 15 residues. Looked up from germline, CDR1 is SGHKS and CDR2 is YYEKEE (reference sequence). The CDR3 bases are TGTGCCAGCACCGGGGCAGGGGGAAACACCGGGGAGCTGTTTTTT. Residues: CASTGAGGNTGELFF.

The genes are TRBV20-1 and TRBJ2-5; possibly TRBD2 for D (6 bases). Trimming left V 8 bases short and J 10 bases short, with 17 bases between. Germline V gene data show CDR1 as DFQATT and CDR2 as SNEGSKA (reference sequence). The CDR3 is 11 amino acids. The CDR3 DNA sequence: TGCAGTACCGGGACTTCCGCGGGCCAGTACTTC. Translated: CSTGTSAGQYF.

CDR3 loop: CASIKEKGGEGYGYTF. In DNA form, the CDR3 reads TGTGCCAGCATCAAAGAGAAAGGGGGCGAGGGGTATGGCTACACCTTC. This chain uses TRBV7-9 with TRBJ1-2; 7 bases fit TRBD1. CDR3 length: 16 residues. V was clipped by 7 bases and J by 5 bases; unmatched bases: 16. Per the germline V gene, CDR1 is SEHNR and CDR2 is FQNEAQ (reference sequence).